This entry lists 25 T cell receptor beta chains sequenced from one sample in a study of response to subunit inactivated influenza vaccine. TCRdb used MiXCR to reprocess the RT-PCR reads, holding one entry per CDR3 protein. The sample carries about 520,000 distinct CDR3 sequences, 25% recorded once. Sequenced material: CD4+ T cells sorted from PBMCs, taken more than 4 days after vaccination. The receptors were gathered from a man aged 45-60 years who received an inactivated influenza vaccine.

This clonotype was counted a few times. The V and J genes are TRBV24-1 and TRBJ2-2; TRBD1 aligns across 9 bases. V dropped 3 bases and J dropped 5; count of bases not matched to a gene: 18. CDR3 length equals 20 residues. CDR1 and CDR2 from the germline V gene are KGHDR and SFDVKD. CDR3 nucleotide sequence: TGTGCCACCAGTGATCCCGCGTTGAGAACAGGGGGCGCGGATACCGGGGAGCTGTTTTTT. It translates to CATSDPALRTGGADTGELFF.

This clonotype was found a few times. This sequence joins TRBV20-1 and TRBJ1-2; D remains unclear. V gave up 1 base and J gave up 0 bases, with 9 bases separating them. The length of the CDR3 is 14 residues. Germline V gene sequence: CDR1 DFQATT, CDR2 SNEGSKA (reference sequence). As DNA, the CDR3 is TGCAGTGCTAGAGCCCCAGTAACTAACTATGGCTACACCTTC. This sequence encodes CSARAPVTNYGYTF.

This clonotype was detected a few times. This chain uses TRBV12-3 or TRBV12-4 with TRBJ2-1; a weak D match, TRBD2 (5 bases). V lost 4 bases, J lost 7 bases, and 11 bases lay in between. CDR3 length equals 13 residues. The chain's CDR3 is CASSSRRSNEQFF. Here the CDR3 DNA reads TGTGCCAGCAGTTCTAGGAGGAGTAATGAGCAGTTCTTC.

The chain uses TRBV2 and TRBJ2-3; 10 nucleotides line up with TRBD2. The CDR3 extends over 15 amino acids. Germline trimming cut 6 bases from V and 5 bases from J; bases unmatched to any gene: 8. The germline V gene encodes CDR1 SNHLY and CDR2 FYNNEI. DNA of the CDR3: TGTGCCAGCAGAGAAAGCGGGGGGGCCGTAGATACGCAGTATTTT. This sequence encodes CASRESGGAVDTQYF. Full variable domain (rest looked up from reference TRBV2 and TRBJ2-3): EPEVTQTPSHQVTQMGQEVILRCVPISNHLYFYWYRQILGQKVEFLVSFYNNEISEKSEIFDDQFSVERPDGSNFTLKIRSTKLEDSAMYFCASRESGGAVDTQYFGPGTRLTVL.

This clonotype was detected a few times. The gene calls are TRBV7-9 and TRBJ1-6; D remains ambiguous. The V gene's germline CDR1 is SEHNR and CDR2 FQNEAQ (reference sequence). Between the trimmed V and J ends, which lost 1 base and 8 bases, there was a span of 15 bases. CDR3 length: 16 residues. The CDR3: CASSLVSMYGDSPLHF. CDR3 nucleotide sequence: TGTGCCAGCAGCTTAGTATCTATGTACGGAGATTCACCCCTCCACTTT.

This clonotype has at least ten counts. The chain couples TRBV5-5 to TRBJ2-1; D is unclear. The germline V gene encodes CDR1 SGHKS and CDR2 YYEKEE (reference sequence). The CDR3 contains 16 residues. V lost 0 bases and J 4 bases, leaving 14 bases between the germline ends. The CDR3 protein is CASSLGYQTIYNEQFF. CDR3 coding DNA: TGTGCCAGCAGCTTGGGTTACCAAACCATTTACAATGAGCAGTTCTTC.

The chain couples TRBV6-2 or TRBV6-3 to TRBJ2-7, with D perhaps matching TRBD1 or TRBD2 (6 bases each). CDR1 is MNHEY, CDR2 SVGEGT, per germline. The CDR3 runs to 15 residues. The V end was cut by 7 bases, the J end by 2 bases, with 18 bases between. CDR3 loop: CASTPGLGGAYEQYF. As DNA, the CDR3 is TGTGCCAGCACCCCGGGGTTGGGGGGCGCCTACGAGCAGTACTTC.

This chain connects TRBV28 to TRBJ2-7; D gene ambiguous. This CDR3 contains 13 residues. V was trimmed by 3 bases and J by 3 bases, leaving 9 bases between them. Germline CDR1 is MDHEN and CDR2 is SYDVKM. This CDR3 is CASSFVNSYEQYF. DNA for the CDR3: TGTGCCAGCAGTTTTGTGAATAGCTACGAGCAGTACTTC. The entire variable domain, with the rest obtained from reference TRBV28 and TRBJ2-7, is as follows: DVKVTQSSRYLVKRTGEKVFLECVQDMDHENMFWYRQDPGLGLRLIYFSYDVKMKEKGDIPEGYSVSREKKERFSLILESASTNQTSMYLCASSFVNSYEQYFGPGTRLTVT.

This clonotype has a handful of counts. The chain employs TRBV6-2 or TRBV6-3 and TRBJ2-7; D is perhaps TRBD2 (5 bases). V lost 2 bases and J 0 bases, leaving 14 bases between the germline ends. The CDR3 is made up of 16 amino acids. CDR1 is MNHEY and CDR2 is SVGEGT in the germline V gene. CDR3 in DNA: TGTGCCAGCAGTTACGGTCGGGGAAGTCGCTCCTACGAGCAGTACTTC. Its protein product is CASSYGRGSRSYEQYF.

The sample holds a few counts of this clonotype. The V call is TRBV2, the J call TRBJ1-4; weak D call: TRBD1 (5 bases). Deletions cut 4 bases from V and 5 bases from J, with 14 bases between. This CDR3 is 15 amino acids long. Germline lookup yields CDR1 SNHLY and CDR2 FYNNEI. Written as DNA, the CDR3 is TGTGCCAGCAGTGTAGCGGGGCTCCGCAATGAAAAACTGTTTTTT. Its protein product is CASSVAGLRNEKLFF.

This clonotype showed up many times. The J gene is TRBJ2-1, the V gene TRBV5-6; 9 bases match TRBD2. Germline CDR1 and CDR2: SGHDT and YYEEEE. The CDR3 is made up of 14 amino acids. Trimming removed 4 bases from V and 5 bases from J; junction bases left unmatched: 4. Written as DNA, the CDR3 is TGTGCCAGCAGCCCGGGACTAGCTAACAATGAGCAGTTCTTC. Encoded protein: CASSPGLANNEQFF.

This clonotype was detected a few times. The chain joins TRBV20-1 to TRBJ1-4; 7 bases map to TRBD1. CDR3 length: 13 amino acids. Trimming took 6 bases from V and 3 from J; bases not matched to a gene: 4. Germline V gene data show CDR1 as DFQATT and CDR2 as SNEGSKA (reference sequence). This CDR3 is CSARTGANEKLFF. CDR3 nucleotide sequence: TGCAGTGCCCGGACAGGAGCTAATGAAAAACTGTTTTTT.

The gene calls are TRBV29-1 and TRBJ2-3; 7 nucleotides match TRBD2. Germline V gene sequence: CDR1 SQVTM, CDR2 ANQGSEA. The CDR3 has 13 amino acids. V lost 8 bases and J lost 0; bases outside the gene matches: 5. For the CDR3, the DNA is TGCAGCTGGGGGGGACGTAGCACAGATACGCAGTATTTT. This encodes CSWGGRSTDTQYF.

The sample holds a few counts of this clonotype. The rearrangement uses TRBV5-1 and TRBJ2-1; a weak D match, TRBD1 (5 bases). The CDR3 contains 16 residues. Per germline, CDR1 SGHRS and CDR2 YFSETQ. Deletions cut 4 bases from V and 2 bases from J, with 16 bases between. The CDR3 DNA follows: TGCGCCAGCAGCCCCACAGGTGGCCTCCCCTACAATGAGCAGTTCTTC. It specifies CASSPTGGLPYNEQFF.

This chain links TRBV6-2 or TRBV6-3 with TRBJ2-5; D gene unclear. Deletions cut 3 bases from V and 7 bases from J, with 9 bases between. CDR3 length equals 12 residues. Germline CDR1 MNHEY, CDR2 SVGEGT. The CDR3 DNA follows: TGTGCCAGCAGTTATCCCCCAGGGACCCAGTACTTC. Its translation is CASSYPPGTQYF.

This chain links TRBV20-1 with TRBJ2-5, with a weak D call TRBD2 (6 bases). Trimming stripped 7 bases from V and 5 bases from J, with 11 bases between. This CDR3 spans 11 amino acids. CDR1 is DFQATT, CDR2 SNEGSKA, per germline (reference sequence). As DNA, the CDR3 is TGCAGTGACGGGACTTGGGAGACCCAGTACTTC. Translation: CSDGTWETQYF.

The chain joins TRBV20-1 to TRBJ2-4; the D is unclear. This CDR3 is built from 13 residues. The germline gives CDR1 DFQATT, CDR2 SNEGSKA (reference sequence). The V gene lost 3 bases and the J gene lost 3 bases, with 9 bases spanning the gap. This chain's CDR3 is CSARSQDKNIQYF. The CDR3 DNA reads as TGCAGTGCTAGGAGTCAGGACAAAAACATTCAGTACTTC.

The V and J genes are TRBV3-1 and TRBJ2-1; D is perhaps TRBD2 (6 bases). This CDR3 region has 15 residues. From germline, CDR1 is LGHDT and CDR2 YNNKEL (reference sequence). V was clipped by 1 base and J by 6 bases, with 13 bases between them. The CDR3 region has the DNA TGTGCCAGCAGCCAAGCTGCGGGAAGTGGCAATGAGCAGTTCTTC. Its protein product is CASSQAAGSGNEQFF.

The table lists this clonotype with a few counts. The chain is built from TRBV7-2 and TRBJ2-5; D gene ambiguous. The V end was cut by 1 base, the J end by 1 base, with 10 bases between. This CDR3 has 15 residues. CDR1 is SGHTA and CDR2 is FQGNSA in the germline V gene. CDR3 bases: TGTGCCAGCAGCTTAGGGGCAGTTATCCAAGAGACCCAGTACTTC. It is translated as CASSLGAVIQETQYF.

This clonotype was seen more than once but under ten times. This CDR3 is CASSRGTGGIDEQFF. CDR3 nucleotide sequence: TGCGCCAGCAGCCGCGGGACAGGGGGCATCGATGAGCAGTTCTTC. The chain is built from TRBV5-1 and TRBJ2-1; the match to TRBD1 covers 12 bases. V lost 4 bases to trimming and J lost 8 bases; unmatched junction nucleotides: 7. The CDR3 extends over 15 amino acids. Germline V gives CDR1 SGHRS, CDR2 YFSETQ.

This clonotype came up a few times. The chain is built from TRBV7-2 and TRBJ2-7; no firm D call. The CDR3 loop spans 12 amino acids. V was trimmed by 2 bases and J by 6 bases, leaving 8 bases between them. Germline V gene lookup returns CDR1 SGHTA and CDR2 FQGNSA. The CDR3 coding sequence is TGTGCCAGCAGCTTACTAGGGTTCGAGCAGTACTTC. Its protein product is CASSLLGFEQYF.

This clonotype was observed a handful of times. Written as DNA, the CDR3 is TGCAGTGCTACAGGCAGAGGGGGGCAAGAGACCCAGTACTTC. Translated, it gives CSATGRGGQETQYF. The chain links TRBV20-1 to TRBJ2-5; D tentatively fits TRBD1 or TRBD2 (6 bases each). The CDR3 has 14 residues. The V gene lost 4 bases and the J gene lost 2 bases, with 14 bases spanning the gap. CDR1 is DFQATT and CDR2 is SNEGSKA in the germline V gene (reference sequence).

V gene TRBV20-1 combines with J gene TRBJ1-4, with D unresolved. V lost 1 base and J lost 2, with 8 bases in between. Per the germline V gene, CDR1 is DFQATT and CDR2 is SNEGSKA (reference sequence). CDR3 length: 14 amino acids. The CDR3 nucleotides read TGCAGTGCTAGAGGACCGTTGACTAATGAAAAACTGTTTTTT. As protein: CSARGPLTNEKLFF.

This clonotype was counted many times. The chain uses TRBV10-2 and TRBJ2-7, with 8 bases that match TRBD1. After removal of 6 bases from V and 0 bases from J, the junction contained 7 bases not matched to a gene. Germline loops: CDR1 WSHSY, CDR2 SAAADI. This CDR3 region has 15 residues. The CDR3 here is CASSVDRDSSYEQYF. CDR3 nucleotides: TGCGCCAGCAGCGTGGACAGGGACAGCTCCTACGAGCAGTACTTC.

This chain links TRBV18 with TRBJ1-2; D possibly corresponds to TRBD1 (6 bases). The CDR3 has 14 residues. The V gene lost 4 bases and the J gene lost 5 bases, with 14 bases spanning the gap. Germline assignment: CDR1 KGHSH and CDR2 LQKENI. For the CDR3, the DNA is TGTGCCAGCTCACAAACAGGGTTGGAGTATGGCTACACCTTC. This gives the protein CASSQTGLEYGYTF.